The rows below give T cell receptor beta chains drawn from one sample of a study of blood T cell repertoires in COVID-19. The protocol was immunoSEQ multiplex PCR, while the TCRdb copy is restricted to in-frame clones and leaves out a portion. The sample lists around 150,000 clones, 92% occurring once. The sequenced material came from peripheral blood. Source of these receptors: a man aged 25 to 40 with COVID-19, enrolled during active disease. CDR3s include the opening cysteine and the closing phenylalanine or tryptophan. D genes are given only for firm matches. Where a row states a size, it is once, few, many or the class of an expanded clone; other rows omit it.

.	TRBV4-3	15	TRBJ2-5	.	TGCGCCAGCAGCCAAAGCAGGGGATTCGGAGAGACCCAGTACTTC	CASSQSRGFGETQYF
.	TRBV6-5	15	TRBJ1-4	TRBD1	TGTGCCAGCAGTTACTCGACAGGGCGGGGAGAAAAACTGTTTTTT	CASSYSTGRGEKLFF
.	TRBV19	13	TRBJ1-1	.	TGTGCCAGTAGTATAGAAGAGGGCACTGAAGCTTTCTTT	CASSIEEGTEAFF
.	TRBV19	14	TRBJ1-5	.	TGTGCCAGTAGTACCCCGGGACTTAATCAGCCCCAGCATTTT	CASSTPGLNQPQHF
.	TRBV27	14	TRBJ1-1	.	TGTGCCAGCAGTCCCTACCCCCGACAGCGTGAAGCTTTCTTT	CASSPYPRQREAFF
.	TRBV7-9	14	TRBJ2-7	TRBD1	TGTGCCAGCAGTTCTATCGACAGGGCGCGCGAGCAGTACTTC	CASSSIDRAREQYF
.	TRBV7-2	13	TRBJ1-5	.	TGTGCCAGCAGCTTAAGGAGGGATCAGCCCCAGCATTTT	CASSLRRDQPQHF
.	TRBV7-2	12	TRBJ2-1	TRBD2	TGTGCCAGCAGCTTAGTAGCGGGAGAGCAGTTCTTC	CASSLVAGEQFF
.	TRBV7-2	15	TRBJ1-3	.	TGTGCCAGCAGCTTAACAACGATCCCTGGAAACACCATATATTTT	CASSLTTIPGNTIYF
.	TRBV7-3	13	TRBJ1-5	.	TGTGCCAGCAGCTTAAGTAACAATCAGCCCCAGCATTTT	CASSLSNNQPQHF
.	TRBV28	13	TRBJ1-4	TRBD1	TGTGCCAGCAGGGGGACAGCTAATGAAAAACTGTTTTTT	CASRGTANEKLFF
few	TRBV5-6	11	TRBJ1-1	.	TGTGCCAGCAGCTTGGACAGGGTGGCTTTCTTT	CASSLDRVAFF
.	TRBV11-2	16	TRBJ2-3	TRBD1	TGTGCCAGCAGCTTAGGTTGGGACAGGGTTTCTGATACGCAGTATTTT	CASSLGWDRVSDTQYF
.	TRBV18	15	TRBJ1-2	.	TGTGCCAGCTCACCACAAGAGGGGGTCGACTATGGCTACACCTTC	CASSPQEGVDYGYTF
.	TRBV28	14	TRBJ1-2	TRBD1	TGTGCCAGCACCTTGACAGGGTATCACTATGGCTACACCTTC	CASTLTGYHYGYTF
.	TRBV30	14	TRBJ2-7	.	TGTGCCTGGAGACAGGGTGGGACACCGGCCGAGCAGTACTTC	CAWRQGGTPAEQYF
.	TRBV7-2	15	TRBJ1-2	TRBD1	TGTGCCAGCAGCTCCAGGGTGGGACAGGAGTATGGCTACACCTTC	CASSSRVGQEYGYTF
.	TRBV5-1	15	TRBJ1-2	.	TGCGCCAGCAGCTTGGATAGTGCCGGGAACTATGGCTACACCTTC	CASSLDSAGNYGYTF
.	TRBV25-1	14	TRBJ1-1	TRBD1	TGTGCCAGCAGTGAGCTATTACTACAGGGGGAAGCTTTCTTT	CASSELLLQGEAFF